The next 26 T cell receptor beta chains were all read from a single sample in a study of neoadjuvant anti-PD-1 for oral cavity cancer. The repertoire was sequenced with immunoSEQ multiplex PCR; TCRdb's copy has only in-frame clones and lacks some. Found here are some 15,000 clones, about 70% of them singletons; the top ten hold approximately 3%. Here the sequenced sample was PBMCs, taken before nivolumab (anti-PD-1) treatment. These receptors all stem from a person aged 35 to 85 with oral cavity squamous cell carcinoma.

CDR3 DNA: TGTGCCAGCAGCCCGGAACGAGACGCCTACAATGAGCAGTTCTTC. It translates to CASSPERDAYNEQFF. The chain has TRBV5-4 and TRBJ2-1; D unclear. Trimming took 4 bases from V and 2 from J, leaving 13 bases between them. Germline V CDR1 and CDR2: SGHNT, YYREEE (reference sequence). The CDR3 runs 15 residues.

The V call is TRBV6-5, the J call TRBJ1-1; D remains ambiguous. CDR1 MNHEY and CDR2 SVGAGI come from the germline V gene. V dropped 5 bases and J dropped 0 bases, with 13 bases sitting between them. The CDR3 length is 15 residues. CDR3 protein: CASSPSLALNTEAFF. CDR3 sequence (DNA): TGTGCCAGCAGTCCTAGTTTGGCCTTGAACACTGAAGCTTTCTTT.

The chain links TRBV10-1 to TRBJ2-7, with 8 bases that match TRBD1. J gave up 2 bases and V 9 bases, and 6 bases lay outside the gene matches. This CDR3 contains 13 residues. The V gene's germline CDR1 is WNHNN and CDR2 SYGVQD (reference sequence). The CDR3 DNA reads TGCGCCAGGGGGCGGACAGGGACCTACGAGCAGTACTTC. Translation gives CARGRTGTYEQYF.

The chain carries TRBV6-1 and TRBJ1-2, with D uncertain. The germline CDR1 and CDR2 sequences are MNHNS and SASEGT. V shed 3 bases and J shed 0 bases, with 5 bases lying between them. This CDR3 contains 13 residues. DNA for the CDR3: TGTGCCAGCAGTGACAGAGCTAACTATGGCTACACCTTC. It codes for CASSDRANYGYTF.

This clone was counted a few times. V usage is TRBV6-1 and J usage is TRBJ2-6; D might be TRBD1 (5 bases). The CDR3 extends over 17 amino acids. V lost 2 bases and J lost 0, with 11 bases in between. Germline CDR1 is MNHNS and CDR2 is SASEGT. The CDR3 DNA reads TGTGCCAGCAGTGAACGACAGTCGAGCTCTGGGGCCAACGTCCTGACTTTC. Translation gives CASSERQSSSGANVLTF.

This clone has a single count. This chain connects TRBV6-5 to TRBJ2-1, with 8 bases identical to TRBD1. This CDR3 contains 15 residues. V shed 5 bases and J 4 bases; nucleotides not matched to a gene: 7. Germline CDR1 reads MNHEY; CDR2 reads SVGAGI. The CDR3 protein is CASSLQGALYNEQFF. Written as DNA, the CDR3 is TGTGCCAGCAGTCTTCAGGGGGCTCTGTACAATGAGCAGTTCTTC.

V is TRBV7-8 and J is TRBJ1-2, with D possibly matching TRBD1 (5 bases). The V gene's germline CDR1 is SGHVS and CDR2 FQNEAQ. Deletions cut 6 bases from V and 5 bases from J, with 19 bases between. CDR3 length equals 15 residues. The CDR3 sequence: CASSPSAGAAYGYTF. CDR3 sequence (DNA): TGTGCCAGCAGTCCCAGCGCTGGGGCAGCTTATGGCTACACCTTC.

The rearrangement uses TRBV4-1 and TRBJ1-1, with D unresolved. Germline V lookup: CDR1 MGHRA, CDR2 YSYEKL. The CDR3 spans 13 residues. Deletions cut 4 bases from V and 7 bases from J, with 13 bases between. This CDR3 reads CASSRYSFLEAFF. The CDR3 DNA reads TGCGCCAGCAGCCGATACAGCTTCCTTGAAGCTTTCTTT.

V and J are TRBV9 and TRBJ2-3; D ambiguous. V was shortened by 0 bases and J by 6 bases, with 11 bases between the two germline ends. The CDR3 is 14 amino acids. Looked up from germline, CDR1 is SGDLS and CDR2 is YYNGEE. CDR3 sequence reads: CASSVDPNGDTQYF. The CDR3, as DNA: TGTGCCAGCAGCGTAGATCCTAACGGGGATACGCAGTATTTT. Together with reference TRBV9 and TRBJ2-3, the CDR3 gives the full variable domain: DSGVTQTPKHLITATGQRVTLRCSPRSGDLSVYWYQQSLDQGLQFLIQYYNGEERAKGNILERFSAQQFPDLHSELNLSSLELGDSALYFCASSVDPNGDTQYFGPGTRLTVL.

The chain is built from TRBV7-9 and TRBJ2-7; 7 nucleotides match TRBD2. Germline CDR1 SEHNR, CDR2 FQNEAQ (reference sequence). The junction had 6 bases not matched to a gene; V was cut back by 7 bases and J by 6 bases. The CDR3 has 12 residues. The CDR3 nucleotides read TGTGCCAGCACCGGATCGGGAGGCGAGCAGTACTTC. Its translation is CASTGSGGEQYF. Full variable domain (outside the CDR3, taken from reference TRBV7-9 and TRBJ2-7): DTGVSQNPRHKITKRGQNVTFRCDPISEHNRLYWYRQTLGQGPEFLTYFQNEAQLEKSRLLSDRFSAERPKGSFSTLEIQRTEQGDSAMYLCASTGSGGEQYFGPGTRLTVT.

The genes are TRBV7-6 and TRBJ2-5; 9 bases map to TRBD2. With 5 bases clipped from V and 2 bases from J, the junction kept 3 bases outside the gene matches. The germline V gene encodes CDR1 SGHVS and CDR2 FNYEAQ. The CDR3 runs 14 residues. DNA for the CDR3: TGTGCCAGCAGCCTTAGCGGGGGTCAAGAGACCCAGTACTTC. This gives the protein CASSLSGGQETQYF.

The V call is TRBV19, the J call TRBJ1-1; TRBD1 matches at 8 bases. This CDR3 has 14 amino acids. The germline V gene has CDR1 LNHDA and CDR2 SQIVND (reference sequence). V dropped 10 bases and J dropped 1; count of bases not matched to a gene: 8. CDR3 nucleotides: TGTGCCACCGACAGGGGTTGGGAGAACACTGAAGCTTTCTTT. Protein: CATDRGWENTEAFF.

Here the CDR3 DNA reads TGTGCCAGCACCTCCAATCAGCCCCAGCATTTT. Its translation: CASTSNQPQHF. The V and J genes are TRBV28 and TRBJ1-5, with unresolved D. The CDR3 consists of 11 residues. Germline assignment: CDR1 MDHEN and CDR2 SYDVKM. V lost 7 bases and J 3 bases, leaving 4 bases between the germline ends.

The chain carries TRBV30 and TRBJ1-5, with a possible D match to TRBD1 (6 bases). Between the trimmed V and J ends, which lost 0 bases and 5 bases, there was a span of 29 bases. This CDR3 has 20 amino acids. The V gene's germline CDR1 is GTSNPN and CDR2 SVGIG (reference sequence). CDR3 coding DNA: TGTGCCTGGAGTGTAGAAAGGAGAAGGGGGGCGGCGTTGAGGGATCAGCCCCAGCATTTT. This gives the protein CAWSVERRRGAALRDQPQHF.

The gene calls are TRBV6-5 and TRBJ1-1; possible D gene TRBD1, 5 bases. Germline V CDR1 and CDR2: MNHEY, SVGAGI. V shed 2 bases and J shed 1 base, with 14 bases lying between them. The CDR3 is 16 amino acids. Here the CDR3 DNA reads TGTGCCAGCAGTTACACAGACAGCCAGCGGAACACTGAAGCTTTCTTT. Encoded protein: CASSYTDSQRNTEAFF.

The chain has TRBV5-1 and TRBJ2-3; D gene unclear. Germline V gives CDR1 SGHRS, CDR2 YFSETQ. Trimming pared 4 bases from V and 0 bases from J, leaving 15 bases between. The length of the CDR3 is 16 residues. The CDR3 DNA reads as TGCGCCAGCAGCCGATTGTTCAGAACTAGCACAGATACGCAGTATTTT. It translates to CASSRLFRTSTDTQYF.

The chain's CDR3 is CASSVRTGYEQYF. The DNA of the CDR3 is TGTGCCAGCAGTGTGAGGACTGGCTACGAGCAGTACTTC. The J gene is TRBJ2-7, the V gene TRBV27; a weak D match, TRBD2 (5 bases). V lost 5 bases and J lost 3, with 11 bases in between. Germline CDR1 is MNHEY and CDR2 is SMNVEV (reference sequence). The CDR3 totals 13 residues.

The chain links TRBV11-3 to TRBJ2-2, with D perhaps given as TRBD1 or TRBD2 (5 bases each). Germline loops: CDR1 SGHNT, CDR2 YENEEA. The CDR3 is made up of 13 amino acids. V gave up 5 bases and J gave up 8 bases, with 12 bases separating them. The CDR3 loop reads CASSQRDPGELFF. CDR3 nucleotides: TGTGCCAGCAGCCAACGGGACCCTGGGGAGCTGTTTTTT.

J is TRBJ1-3 and V is TRBV2; D unclear. V lost 0 bases and J lost 0, with 9 bases in between. This CDR3 is built from 16 residues. The V gene's germline CDR1 is SNHLY and CDR2 FYNNEI. The CDR3 here is CASSEAMLSSGNTIYF. CDR3 coding DNA: TGTGCCAGCAGTGAAGCGATGCTGAGCTCTGGAAACACCATATATTTT.

This chain connects TRBV7-9 to TRBJ2-7, with TRBD1 matching over 10 bases. Germline CDR1 reads SEHNR; CDR2 reads FQNEAQ (reference sequence). The V and J ends lost 5 bases and 7 bases, in that order; junction bases with no gene match: 8. The CDR3 contains 14 residues. The DNA for the CDR3 is TGTGCCAGCAGCGCCCGGGACAGGGGTGTAGAGCAGTACTTC. Encoded protein: CASSARDRGVEQYF.

The genes are TRBV5-1 and TRBJ1-4; D is unclear. Germline CDR1 reads SGHRS; CDR2 reads YFSETQ. CDR3 length: 16 residues. With 4 bases removed from V and 0 bases from J, the gap between germline ends came to 13 bases. Here the CDR3 DNA reads TGCGCCAGCAGCCCCTCCCCCAGGTCAACTAATGAAAAACTGTTTTTT. Translated, it gives CASSPSPRSTNEKLFF.

V usage is TRBV29-1 and J usage is TRBJ2-7, with TRBD1 matching 9 bases. V lost 6 bases to trimming and J lost 1 base; unmatched junction nucleotides: 7. Germline lookup yields CDR1 SQVTM and CDR2 ANQGSEA. The CDR3 totals 14 residues. The CDR3 DNA is TGCAGCGTAGGGGGGACAGGGTTTTCCTACGAGCAGTACTTC. Translating it yields CSVGGTGFSYEQYF.

The chain uses TRBV7-6 and TRBJ2-7, with D unclear. Germline V gene lookup returns CDR1 SGHVS and CDR2 FNYEAQ. The CDR3 extends over 13 amino acids. Trimming shortened V by 2 bases and J by 3 bases, and 8 bases separated the two germline ends. The CDR3 protein is CASSLWFGYEQYF. The CDR3 nucleotides read TGTGCCAGCAGCTTATGGTTTGGCTACGAGCAGTACTTC.

The chain has TRBV5-5 and TRBJ2-5, with D possibly TRBD2 on 6 matching bases. The CDR3 length is 13 residues. CDR1 is SGHKS and CDR2 is YYEKEE in the germline V gene (reference sequence). With 3 bases removed from V and 5 bases from J, the gap between germline ends came to 11 bases. The CDR3 region is CASSSPGGETQYF. The CDR3 DNA is TGTGCCAGCAGCTCCCCCGGAGGGGAGACCCAGTACTTC.

In this sample, this clone turned up once. The chain uses TRBV15 and TRBJ2-5; D might be TRBD2 (5 bases). This CDR3 is 15 amino acids long. The germline V gene encodes CDR1 LNHNV and CDR2 YYDKDF (reference sequence). V was pared by 1 base and J by 4 bases, with 13 bases between. The CDR3 loop reads CATSRGLGGAETQYF. CDR3 sequence (DNA): TGTGCCACCAGCAGAGGTCTAGGAGGTGCAGAGACCCAGTACTTC.

The chain couples TRBV11-2 to TRBJ2-2; 7 bases match TRBD2. CDR3 length: 17 amino acids. The germline CDR1 and CDR2 sequences are SGHAT and FQNNGV. The V gene end was trimmed by 2 bases and the J gene end by 2 bases; junction bases not matched to a gene: 8. The DNA of the CDR3 is TGTGCCAGCAGCTTATTGCAGGCTAGCGGTAACACCGGGGAGCTGTTTTTT. Its translation: CASSLLQASGNTGELFF. Full variable domain (outside the CDR3, taken from reference TRBV11-2 and TRBJ2-2): EAGVAQSPRYKIIEKRQSVAFWCNPISGHATLYWYQQILGQGPKLLIQFQNNGVVDDSQLPKDRFSAERLKGVDSTLKIQPAKLEDSAVYLCASSLLQASGNTGELFFGEGSRLTVL.